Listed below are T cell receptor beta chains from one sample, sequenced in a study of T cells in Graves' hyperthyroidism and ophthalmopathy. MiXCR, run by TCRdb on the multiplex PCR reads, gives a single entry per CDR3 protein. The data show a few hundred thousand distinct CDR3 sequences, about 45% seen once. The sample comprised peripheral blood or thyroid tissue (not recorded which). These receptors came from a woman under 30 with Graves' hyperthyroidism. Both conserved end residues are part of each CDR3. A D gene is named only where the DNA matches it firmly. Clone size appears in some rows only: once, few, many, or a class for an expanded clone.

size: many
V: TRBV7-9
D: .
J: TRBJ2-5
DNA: TGTGCCAGCAGCCCGGGACATGGGGAGACCCAGTACTTC
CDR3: CASSPGHGETQYF

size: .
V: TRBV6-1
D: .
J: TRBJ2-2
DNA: TGTGCCAGCAGCCGCACCGGGACGGGGACGACCGGGGAGCTGTTTTTT
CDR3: CASSRTGTGTTGELFF

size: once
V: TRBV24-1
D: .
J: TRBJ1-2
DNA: TGTGCCACCAGTGGGACACAGAGCTATGGCTACACCTTC
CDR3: CATSGTQSYGYTF

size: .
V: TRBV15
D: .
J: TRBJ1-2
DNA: TGTGCCACCAGCCGATCAGGGAAGCGCGGCTACACCTTC
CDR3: CATSRSGKRGYTF

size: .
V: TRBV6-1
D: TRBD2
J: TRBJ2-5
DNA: TGTGCCAGCAGTGTCGTGGCGGGAGTCCAGACCCAGTACTTC
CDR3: CASSVVAGVQTQYF

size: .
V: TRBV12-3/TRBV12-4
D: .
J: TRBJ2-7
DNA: TGTGCCAGCAGTTTAAGTGTAAGGTCCTACGAGCAGTACTTC
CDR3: CASSLSVRSYEQYF

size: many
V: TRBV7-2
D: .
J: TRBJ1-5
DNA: TGTGCCAGCAGCTTAGACCCCGTGAAGAATCAGCCCCAGCATTTT
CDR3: CASSLDPVKNQPQHF

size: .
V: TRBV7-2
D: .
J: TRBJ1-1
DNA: TGTGCCAGCAGTCGATCCGGGACGTCAGCTTTCTTT
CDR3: CASSRSGTSAFF

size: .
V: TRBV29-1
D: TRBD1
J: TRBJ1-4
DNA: TGCAGCGAACAGGGGATCAATGAAAAACTGTTTTTT
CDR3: CSEQGINEKLFF

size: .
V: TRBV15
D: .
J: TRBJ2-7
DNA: TGTGCTAGTGGGGCTAGCGTCGCCGCCTACGAGCAGTACTTC
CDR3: CASGASVAAYEQYF

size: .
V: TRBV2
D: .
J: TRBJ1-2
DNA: TGTACCAGCAGTGAAGCTGGGGTAGGGGCCTATGGCTACACCTTC
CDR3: CTSSEAGVGAYGYTF

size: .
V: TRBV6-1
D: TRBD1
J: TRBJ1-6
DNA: TGTGCCAGCAGTAAGTCGGGACAGGGCCGGTCACCCCTCCACTTT
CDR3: CASSKSGQGRSPLHF

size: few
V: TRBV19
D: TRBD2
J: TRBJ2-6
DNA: TGTGCCAGTAGTTCCTTAGCGGGAGGGCTCTCTGGGGCCAACGTCCTGACTTTC
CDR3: CASSSLAGGLSGANVLTF

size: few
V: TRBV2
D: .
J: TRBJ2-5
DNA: TGTGCCAGCAGTTTAGTCCGCAACCGGGACATCCAAGAGACCCAGTACTTC
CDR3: CASSLVRNRDIQETQYF

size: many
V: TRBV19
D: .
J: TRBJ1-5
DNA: TGTGCCAGTAGGTTTAGCAATCAGCCCCAGCATTTT
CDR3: CASRFSNQPQHF

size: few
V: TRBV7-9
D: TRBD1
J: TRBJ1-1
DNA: TGTGCCAGCAGCCCCCGACAGGGTTGGGGCACTGAAGCTTTCTTT
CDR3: CASSPRQGWGTEAFF

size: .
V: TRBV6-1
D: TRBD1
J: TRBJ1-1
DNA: TGTGCCAGCAGTAGAGGAACAGGGGGCCGTGCTGAAGCTTTCTTT
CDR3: CASSRGTGGRAEAFF

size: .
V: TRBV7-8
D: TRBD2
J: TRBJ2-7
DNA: TGTGCCAGCAGCCCCCCCGGACTAGCGGGAAACGAGCAGTACTTC
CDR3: CASSPPGLAGNEQYF

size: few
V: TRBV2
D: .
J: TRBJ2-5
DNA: TGTGCCAGCAGTTTTTGGGGGTCCGAGACCCAGTACTTC
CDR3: CASSFWGSETQYF

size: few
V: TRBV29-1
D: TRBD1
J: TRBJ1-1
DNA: TGCAGCGTCGGACAGGGCTGGAACACTGAAGCTTTCTTT
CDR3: CSVGQGWNTEAFF

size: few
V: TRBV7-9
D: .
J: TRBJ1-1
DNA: TGTGCCAGCAGCGTTGGAATCAGGGTAGGCACTGAAGCTTTCTTT
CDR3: CASSVGIRVGTEAFF

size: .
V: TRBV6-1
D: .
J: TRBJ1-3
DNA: TGTGCCAGCAGGGACCGCGAGGAGAGAGGAAACACCATATATTTT
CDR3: CASRDREERGNTIYF

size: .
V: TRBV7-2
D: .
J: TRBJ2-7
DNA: TGTGCCAGCAGCCAAGAGGGTCGGCGGGCCACCTACGAGCAGTACTTC
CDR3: CASSQEGRRATYEQYF

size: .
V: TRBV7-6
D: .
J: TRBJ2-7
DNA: TGTGCCAGCTCACCACGGTACGACGGCTACGAGCAGTACTTC
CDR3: CASSPRYDGYEQYF

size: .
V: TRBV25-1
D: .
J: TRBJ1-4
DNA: TGTGCCAGCAGTCCCGGGGCCTCCGTACTGTTTTTT
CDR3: CASSPGASVLFF

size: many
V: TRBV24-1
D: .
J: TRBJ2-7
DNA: TGTGCCACTTCGAATTGGGGTTCGGAAGAGCAGTACTTC
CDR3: CATSNWGSEEQYF

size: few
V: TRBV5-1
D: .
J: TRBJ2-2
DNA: TGCGCCAGCAGCCCAGGGGAAAACACCGGGGAGCTGTTTTTT
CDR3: CASSPGENTGELFF

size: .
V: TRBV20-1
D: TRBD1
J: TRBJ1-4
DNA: TGCAGTGCTGGACAGGGGGCTAATGAAAAACTGTTTTTT
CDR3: CSAGQGANEKLFF

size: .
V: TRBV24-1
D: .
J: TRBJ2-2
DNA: TGTGCCACCAGTGCCGTCACGTACAGTGCGAACACCGGGGAGCTGTTTTTT
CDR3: CATSAVTYSANTGELFF

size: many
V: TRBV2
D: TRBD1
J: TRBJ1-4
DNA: TGTGCCAGCACCGCAAGGGACAGGGCCGGTGAAAAACTGTTTTTT
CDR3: CASTARDRAGEKLFF

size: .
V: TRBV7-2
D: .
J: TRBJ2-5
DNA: TGTGCCAGCAGCTTAGAACCAGCGGAGACCCAGTACTTC
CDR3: CASSLEPAETQYF

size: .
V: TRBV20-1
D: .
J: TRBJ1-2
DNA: TGCAGTGCTACCTTAGGGAGGGCGTCTGGCCACTATGGCTACACCTTC
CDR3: CSATLGRASGHYGYTF

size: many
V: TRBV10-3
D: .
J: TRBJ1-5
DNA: TGTGCCATCAGGACAGATAGCAATCAGCCCCAGCATTTT
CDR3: CAIRTDSNQPQHF

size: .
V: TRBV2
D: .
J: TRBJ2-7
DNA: TGTGCCAGCAGAGACTTATTCTCCTACGAGCAGTACTTC
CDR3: CASRDLFSYEQYF

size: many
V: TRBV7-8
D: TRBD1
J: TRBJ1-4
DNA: TGTGCCAGCAGCTTCGACAGGGCAACTAATGAAAAACTGTTTTTT
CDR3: CASSFDRATNEKLFF

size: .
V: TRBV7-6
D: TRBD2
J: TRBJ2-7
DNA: TGTGCCAGCAGCCGCGGGACTAGCGGGAGAGTTGGGTACGAGCAGTACTTC
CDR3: CASSRGTSGRVGYEQYF

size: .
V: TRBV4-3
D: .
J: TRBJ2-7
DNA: TGCGCCAGCAGCCACGACGTGGCAGGTAGCGAGCAGTACTTC
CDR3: CASSHDVAGSEQYF

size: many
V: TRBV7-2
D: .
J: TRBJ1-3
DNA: TGTGCCAGCAGCTTAGGGGCAGGCTCTGGAAACACCATATATTTT
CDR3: CASSLGAGSGNTIYF

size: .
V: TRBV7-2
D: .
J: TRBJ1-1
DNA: TGTGCCAGCAGCCCACGGGGGGTGGTCAACACTGAAGCTTTCTTT
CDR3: CASSPRGVVNTEAFF